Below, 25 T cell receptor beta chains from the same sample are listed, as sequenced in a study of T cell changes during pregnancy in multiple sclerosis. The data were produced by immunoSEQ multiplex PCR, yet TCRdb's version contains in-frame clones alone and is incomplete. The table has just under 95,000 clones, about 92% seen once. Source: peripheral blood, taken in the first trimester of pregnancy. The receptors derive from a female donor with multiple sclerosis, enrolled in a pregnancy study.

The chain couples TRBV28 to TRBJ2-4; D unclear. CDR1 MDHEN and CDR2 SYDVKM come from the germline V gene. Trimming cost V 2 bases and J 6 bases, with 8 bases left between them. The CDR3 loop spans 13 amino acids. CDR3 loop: CASSLPPRNIQYF. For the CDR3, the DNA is TGTGCCAGCAGTTTACCTCCCAGAAACATTCAGTACTTC.

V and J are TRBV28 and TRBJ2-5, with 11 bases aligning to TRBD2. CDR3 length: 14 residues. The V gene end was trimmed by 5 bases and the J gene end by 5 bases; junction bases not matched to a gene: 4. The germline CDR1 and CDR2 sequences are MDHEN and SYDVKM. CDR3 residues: CASSLAGGGETQYF. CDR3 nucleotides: TGTGCCAGCAGTCTAGCGGGAGGTGGCGAGACCCAGTACTTC.

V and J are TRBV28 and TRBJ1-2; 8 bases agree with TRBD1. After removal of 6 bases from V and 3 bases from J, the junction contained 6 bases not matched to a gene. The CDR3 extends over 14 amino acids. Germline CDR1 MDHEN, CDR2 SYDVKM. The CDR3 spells CASRKDREYYGYTF. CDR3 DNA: TGTGCCAGCAGAAAGGACAGGGAATACTATGGCTACACCTTC.

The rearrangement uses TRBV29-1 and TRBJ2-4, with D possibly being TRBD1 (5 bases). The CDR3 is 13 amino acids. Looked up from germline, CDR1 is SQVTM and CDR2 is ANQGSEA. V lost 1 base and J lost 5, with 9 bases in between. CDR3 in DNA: TGCAGCGTTGAAGGTCGGACACAAAACATTCAGTACTTC. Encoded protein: CSVEGRTQNIQYF.

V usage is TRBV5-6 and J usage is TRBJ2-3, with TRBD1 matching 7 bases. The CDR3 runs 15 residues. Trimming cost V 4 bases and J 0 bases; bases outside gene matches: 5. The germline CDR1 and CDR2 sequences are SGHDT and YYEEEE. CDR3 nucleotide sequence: TGTGCCAGCAGCCTAGGGACAGTTAGCACAGATACGCAGTATTTT. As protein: CASSLGTVSTDTQYF.

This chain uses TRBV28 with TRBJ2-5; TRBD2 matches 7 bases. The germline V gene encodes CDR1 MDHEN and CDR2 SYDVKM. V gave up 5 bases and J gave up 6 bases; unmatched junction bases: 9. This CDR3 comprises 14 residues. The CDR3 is CASSPSSGLKTQYF. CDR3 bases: TGTGCCAGCAGTCCCAGTAGCGGGTTGAAGACCCAGTACTTC. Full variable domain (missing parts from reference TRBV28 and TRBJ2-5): DVKVTQSSRYLVKRTGEKVFLECVQDMDHENMFWYRQDPGLGLRLIYFSYDVKMKEKGDIPEGYSVSREKKERFSLILESASTNQTSMYLCASSPSSGLKTQYFGPGTRLLVL.

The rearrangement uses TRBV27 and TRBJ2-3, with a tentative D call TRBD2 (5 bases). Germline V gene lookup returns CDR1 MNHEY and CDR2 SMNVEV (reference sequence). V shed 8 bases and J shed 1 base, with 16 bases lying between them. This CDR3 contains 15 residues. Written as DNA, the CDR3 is TGTGCCAGCCGAGAAATAGGAGCGGGCACAGATACGCAGTATTTT. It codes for CASREIGAGTDTQYF.

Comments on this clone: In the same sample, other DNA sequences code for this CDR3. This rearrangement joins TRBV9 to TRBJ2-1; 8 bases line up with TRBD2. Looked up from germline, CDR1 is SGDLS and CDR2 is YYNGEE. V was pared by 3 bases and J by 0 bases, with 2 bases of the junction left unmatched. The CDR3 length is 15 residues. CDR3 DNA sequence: TGTGCCAGCAGCGGGAGCGGGAGCTCCTACAATGAGCAGTTCTTC. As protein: CASSGSGSSYNEQFF.

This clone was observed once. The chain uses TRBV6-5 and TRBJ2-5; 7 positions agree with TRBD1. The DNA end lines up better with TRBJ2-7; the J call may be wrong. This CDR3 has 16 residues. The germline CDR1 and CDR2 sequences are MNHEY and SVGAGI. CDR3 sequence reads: CASSYSSAGGSYEQYF. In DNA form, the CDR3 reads TGTGCCAGCAGTTACTCGAGCGCAGGGGGCTCCTACGAGCAGTACTTC.

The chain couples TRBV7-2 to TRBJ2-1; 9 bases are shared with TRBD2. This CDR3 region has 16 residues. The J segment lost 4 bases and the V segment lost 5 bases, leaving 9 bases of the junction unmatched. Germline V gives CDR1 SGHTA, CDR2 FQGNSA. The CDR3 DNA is TGTGCCAGCAGCCGGATGCTAGCGGGACCTTACAATGAGCAGTTCTTC. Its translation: CASSRMLAGPYNEQFF.

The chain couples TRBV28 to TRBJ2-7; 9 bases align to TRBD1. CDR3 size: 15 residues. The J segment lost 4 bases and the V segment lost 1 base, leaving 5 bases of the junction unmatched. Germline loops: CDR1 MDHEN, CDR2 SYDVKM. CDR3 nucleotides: TGTGCCAGCAGTTTATCGGGGACAGGGTTGTACGAGCAGTACTTC. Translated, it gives CASSLSGTGLYEQYF.

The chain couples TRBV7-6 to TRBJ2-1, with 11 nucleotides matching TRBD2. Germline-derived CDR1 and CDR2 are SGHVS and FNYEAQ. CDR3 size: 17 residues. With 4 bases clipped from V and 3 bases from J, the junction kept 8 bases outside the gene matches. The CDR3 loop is CASSSWAGTSGYNEQFF. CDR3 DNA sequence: TGTGCCAGCAGCTCCTGGGCCGGGACTAGCGGCTACAATGAGCAGTTCTTC.

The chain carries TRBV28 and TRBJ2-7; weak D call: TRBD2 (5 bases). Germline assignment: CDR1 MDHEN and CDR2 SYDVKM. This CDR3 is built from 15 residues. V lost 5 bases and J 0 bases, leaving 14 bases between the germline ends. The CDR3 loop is CASSPRRTPSYEQYF. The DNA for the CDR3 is TGTGCCAGCAGTCCCAGGAGGACCCCCTCCTACGAGCAGTACTTC.

The CDR3 DNA reads TGTGCCAGCAGCTTAAGACAGGGATTCTACAATGAGCAGTTCTTC. This gives the protein CASSLRQGFYNEQFF. The rearrangement links TRBV11-3 to TRBJ2-1, with 7 nucleotides matching TRBD1. V gave up 2 bases and J gave up 3 bases; unmatched junction bases: 4. Germline CDR1 SGHNT, CDR2 YENEEA. The CDR3 is 15 residues long.

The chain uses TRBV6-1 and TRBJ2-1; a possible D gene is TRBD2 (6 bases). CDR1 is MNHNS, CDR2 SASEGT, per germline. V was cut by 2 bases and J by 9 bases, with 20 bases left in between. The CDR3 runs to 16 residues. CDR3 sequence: CASSEWGGTGAGEQFF. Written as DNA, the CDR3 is TGTGCCAGCAGTGAATGGGGAGGAACCGGTGCTGGTGAGCAGTTCTTC.

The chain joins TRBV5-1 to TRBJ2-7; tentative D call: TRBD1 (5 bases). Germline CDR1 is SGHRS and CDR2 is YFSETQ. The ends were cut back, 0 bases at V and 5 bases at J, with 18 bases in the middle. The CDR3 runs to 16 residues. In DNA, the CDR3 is TGCGCCAGCAGCTTGGAAGCCGGACAACGATTCCACGAGCAGTACTTC. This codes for CASSLEAGQRFHEQYF.

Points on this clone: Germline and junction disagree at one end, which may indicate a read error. CDR3 nucleotide sequence: TGCAGTGCTAGGGGGGGGGAGAGGCAGCACTTC. Residues: CSARGGERQHF. This chain joins TRBV20-1 and TRBJ2-4, with 7 bases matching TRBD2. The CDR3 sequence is 11 residues long. Germline V gene data show CDR1 as DFQATT and CDR2 as SNEGSKA (reference sequence).

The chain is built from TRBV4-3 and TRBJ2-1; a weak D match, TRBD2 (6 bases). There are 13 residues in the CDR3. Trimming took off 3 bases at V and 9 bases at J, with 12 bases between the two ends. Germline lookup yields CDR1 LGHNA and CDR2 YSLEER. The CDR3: CASSQAFGGEQFF. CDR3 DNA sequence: TGCGCCAGCAGCCAGGCATTCGGGGGTGAGCAGTTCTTC.

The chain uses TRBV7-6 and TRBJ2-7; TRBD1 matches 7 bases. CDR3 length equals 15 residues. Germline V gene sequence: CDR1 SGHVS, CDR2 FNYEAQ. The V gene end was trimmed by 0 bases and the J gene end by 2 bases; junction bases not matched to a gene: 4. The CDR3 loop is CASSLAATGTYEQYF. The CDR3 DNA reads TGTGCCAGCAGCTTAGCGGCGACAGGGACCTACGAGCAGTACTTC.

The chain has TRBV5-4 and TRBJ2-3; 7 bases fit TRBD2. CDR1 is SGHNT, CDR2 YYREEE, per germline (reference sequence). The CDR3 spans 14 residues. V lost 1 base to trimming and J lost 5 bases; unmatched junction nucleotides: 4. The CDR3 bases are TGTGCCAGCAGCTTGCCTAGCGGAGGAGATACGCAGTATTTT. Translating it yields CASSLPSGGDTQYF.

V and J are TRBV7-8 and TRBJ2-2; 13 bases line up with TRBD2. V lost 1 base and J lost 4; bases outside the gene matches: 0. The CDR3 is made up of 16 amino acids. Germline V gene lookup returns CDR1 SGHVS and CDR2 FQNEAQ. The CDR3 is CASSLGLAGGTGELFF. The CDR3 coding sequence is TGTGCCAGCAGCTTAGGACTAGCGGGAGGCACCGGGGAGCTGTTTTTT.

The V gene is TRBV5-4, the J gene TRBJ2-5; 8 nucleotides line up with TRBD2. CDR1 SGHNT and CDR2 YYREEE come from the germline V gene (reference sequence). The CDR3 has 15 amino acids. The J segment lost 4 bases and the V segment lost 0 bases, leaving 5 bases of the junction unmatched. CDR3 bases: TGTGCCAGCAGCTTGGGATCTCTAGCGGGAGAGACCCAGTACTTC. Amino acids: CASSLGSLAGETQYF. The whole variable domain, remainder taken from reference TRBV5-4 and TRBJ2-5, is ETGVTQSPTHLIKTRGQQVTLRCSSQSGHNTVSWYQQALGQGPQFIFQYYREEENGRGNFPPRFSGLQFPNYSSELNVNALELDDSALYLCASSLGSLAGETQYFGPGTRLLVL.

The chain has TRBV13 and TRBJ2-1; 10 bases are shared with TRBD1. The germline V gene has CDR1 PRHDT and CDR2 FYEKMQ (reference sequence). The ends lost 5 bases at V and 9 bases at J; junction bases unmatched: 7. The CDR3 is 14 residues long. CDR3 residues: CASSLRQGAGEQFF. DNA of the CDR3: TGTGCCAGCAGCCTAAGACAGGGGGCTGGTGAGCAGTTCTTC.

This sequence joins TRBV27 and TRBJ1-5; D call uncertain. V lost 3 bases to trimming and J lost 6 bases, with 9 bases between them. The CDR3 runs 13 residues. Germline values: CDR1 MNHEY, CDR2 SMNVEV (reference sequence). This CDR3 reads CASSFGAGQPQHF. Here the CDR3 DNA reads TGTGCCAGCAGTTTTGGTGCCGGTCAGCCCCAGCATTTT.

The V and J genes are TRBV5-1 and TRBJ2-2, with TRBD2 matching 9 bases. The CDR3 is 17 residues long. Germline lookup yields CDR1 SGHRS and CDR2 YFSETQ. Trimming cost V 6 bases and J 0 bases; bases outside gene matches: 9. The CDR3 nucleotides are TGCGCCAGCACAAGCCGAGCGGGAGGAACGAACACCGGGGAGCTGTTTTTT. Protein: CASTSRAGGTNTGELFF.